The 22 T cell receptor beta chains reported below all come from one sample, sequenced in a study of T cell changes during pregnancy in multiple sclerosis. Assay: immunoSEQ multiplex PCR; the TCRdb copy retains only in-frame clones and omits some. Of 40,000 to 45,000 clones listed, 85% to 95% were seen once; the top ten hold around 0.58%. The sequencing used CD4+ T cells from peripheral blood mononuclear cells, collected in the third trimester of pregnancy. Every receptor here comes from a female donor with multiple sclerosis, enrolled in a pregnancy study.

The chain combines TRBV19 with TRBJ2-3; 14 bases are a match to TRBD2. The CDR3 loop spans 17 amino acids. Trimming took 4 bases from V and 3 from J; bases not matched to a gene: 6. Germline V gives CDR1 LNHDA, CDR2 SQIVND (reference sequence). The CDR3 loop reads CASSKRTSGRTTDTQYF. CDR3 coding DNA: TGTGCCAGTAGTAAGCGGACTAGCGGGAGGACTACAGATACGCAGTATTTT.

CDR3 DNA: TGCAGTGCCCGCATTGCGGGGGAGCAGTACTTC. As protein: CSARIAGEQYF. The chain uses TRBV20-1 and TRBJ2-7; D is possibly TRBD2 (6 bases). The germline CDR1 and CDR2 sequences are DFQATT and SNEGSKA (reference sequence). Trimming took off 6 bases at V and 7 bases at J, with 13 bases between the two ends. CDR3 length equals 11 residues.

This chain links TRBV7-8 with TRBJ2-2, with TRBD1 as a possible D gene (6 bases). V was trimmed by 4 bases and J by 6 bases, leaving 15 bases between them. CDR1 is SGHVS, CDR2 FQNEAQ, per germline. This CDR3 comprises 15 residues. The CDR3 sequence: CASSSDSEGAGELFF. As DNA, the CDR3 is TGTGCCAGCAGCTCCGACTCAGAGGGGGCCGGGGAGCTGTTTTTT. The complete variable domain, with remaining parts taken from reference TRBV7-8 and TRBJ2-2, reads GAGVSQSPRYKVAKRGQDVALRCDPISGHVSLFWYQQALGQGPEFLTYFQNEAQLDKSGLPSDRFFAERPEGSVSTLKIQRTQQEDSAVYLCASSSDSEGAGELFFGEGSRLTVL.

This chain uses TRBV5-4 with TRBJ2-7; 9 bases are shared with TRBD1. From germline, CDR1 is SGHNT and CDR2 YYREEE (reference sequence). The CDR3 runs to 15 residues. J gave up 2 bases and V 4 bases, and 7 bases lay outside the gene matches. The chain's CDR3 is CASSPQGAITYEQYF. CDR3 sequence (DNA): TGTGCCAGCAGCCCACAGGGGGCCATAACCTACGAGCAGTACTTC.

The genes are TRBV28 and TRBJ1-2, with D perhaps matching TRBD1 (5 bases). Germline assignment: CDR1 MDHEN and CDR2 SYDVKM. Trimming took 3 bases from V and 1 from J, leaving 9 bases between them. The CDR3 is 14 amino acids. The CDR3 DNA reads as TGTGCCAGCAGTTTCCCCAGGGATAACTATGGCTACACCTTC. The encoded protein is CASSFPRDNYGYTF.

The J gene is TRBJ2-2, the V gene TRBV10-2; D not resolved. This CDR3 is built from 11 residues. Germline V lookup: CDR1 WSHSY, CDR2 SAAADI. The V gene lost 6 bases and the J gene lost 8 bases, with 7 bases spanning the gap. In DNA, the CDR3 is TGCGCCAGCAGACTGAGTGGGGAGCTGTTTTTT. Its translation: CASRLSGELFF.

CDR3 in DNA: TGCGCCAGCAGCCCAACTAGCGGGAGGGCCGATACGCAGTATTTT. Translating gives CASSPTSGRADTQYF. The chain uses TRBV5-1 and TRBJ2-3; TRBD2 matches 13 bases. V lost 4 bases, J lost 6 bases, and 5 bases stayed unmatched. The germline CDR1 and CDR2 sequences are SGHRS and YFSETQ. This CDR3 is built from 15 residues.

This chain uses TRBV7-8 with TRBJ1-4; D is unresolved. The ends were cut back, 1 base at V and 10 bases at J, with 13 bases in the middle. The CDR3 covers 14 residues. Germline V gene lookup returns CDR1 SGHVS and CDR2 FQNEAQ. CDR3 nucleotides: TGTGCCAGCAGCTTAGTGAGCCGGGGTGGAAAACTGTTTTTT. Translated, it gives CASSLVSRGGKLFF.

V usage is TRBV5-4 and J usage is TRBJ1-2, with D tentatively TRBD1 (6 bases). In germline, CDR1 is SGHNT, CDR2 YYREEE (reference sequence). Trimming removed 2 bases at V and 6 bases at J, with 11 bases between. The CDR3 is made up of 13 amino acids. In DNA, the CDR3 is TGTGCCAGCAGCTTACCACAGGGCGATGGCTACACCTTC. Encoded protein: CASSLPQGDGYTF.

This chain links TRBV5-1 with TRBJ1-1, with D possibly TRBD1 on 5 matching bases. The V gene's germline CDR1 is SGHRS and CDR2 YFSETQ. V was shortened by 1 base and J by 1 base, with 8 bases between the two germline ends. The CDR3 has 14 residues. CDR3 region: CASSLRGPNTEAFF. CDR3 DNA sequence: TGCGCCAGCAGCTTGAGGGGTCCGAACACTGAAGCTTTCTTT.

The chain is built from TRBV15 and TRBJ2-4; possible D gene TRBD1, 7 bases. From germline, CDR1 is LNHNV and CDR2 YYDKDF (reference sequence). This CDR3 spans 16 amino acids. The V end was cut by 4 bases, the J end by 4 bases, with 17 bases between. CDR3 region: CATSTGGSIPKNIQYF. The CDR3, as DNA: TGTGCCACCAGCACAGGGGGGAGTATCCCGAAAAACATTCAGTACTTC.

The chain has TRBV7-2 and TRBJ2-2; tentative D call: TRBD2 (5 bases). Trimming cost V 2 bases and J 3 bases, with 7 bases left between them. Germline V gene lookup returns CDR1 SGHTA and CDR2 FQGNSA. The CDR3 contains 14 residues. The DNA of the CDR3 is TGTGCCAGCAGCTTAACGCGGGACACCGGGGAGCTGTTTTTT. Encoded protein: CASSLTRDTGELFF.

CDR3 sequence: CASSAGQNTYEQYF. CDR3 in DNA: TGTGCCAGCAGTGCAGGACAGAACACCTACGAGCAGTACTTC. The V call is TRBV2, the J call TRBJ2-7; TRBD1 might be the D (6 bases). The CDR3 consists of 14 residues. CDR1 and CDR2 (germline): SNHLY, FYNNEI. The ends were cut back, 4 bases at V and 2 bases at J, with 12 bases in the middle.

This clone has more than one count but fewer than ten. This chain joins TRBV11-2 and TRBJ1-3; D not resolved. In germline, CDR1 is SGHAT, CDR2 FQNNGV. Trimming stripped 6 bases from V and 0 bases from J, with 9 bases between. This CDR3 has 14 amino acids. CDR3 DNA sequence: TGTGCCAGCAGGGAGCAGAGCTCTGGAAACACCATATATTTT. Translation: CASREQSSGNTIYF.

This chain links TRBV6-1 with TRBJ1-2, with 7 bases identical to TRBD1. Germline V gives CDR1 MNHNS, CDR2 SASEGT. The CDR3 spans 13 residues. J gave up 1 base and V 6 bases, and 2 bases lay outside the gene matches. The CDR3 spells CASRYRGNYGYTF. In DNA, the CDR3 is TGTGCCAGCAGATACAGGGGTAACTATGGCTACACCTTC.

The V call is TRBV7-2, the J call TRBJ2-5; 7 positions match TRBD2. Germline V CDR1 and CDR2: SGHTA, FQGNSA. J gave up 5 bases and V 7 bases, and 4 bases lay outside the gene matches. The CDR3 has 12 residues. CDR3 loop: CASTRSGETQYF. DNA for the CDR3: TGTGCCAGCACCCGTAGCGGGGAGACCCAGTACTTC.

This clone has only one observation. The chain employs TRBV7-2 and TRBJ1-3, with D perhaps matching TRBD1 (5 bases). Germline V gene data show CDR1 as SGHTA and CDR2 as FQGNSA. Trimming took off 1 base at V and 9 bases at J, with 7 bases between the two ends. CDR3 length equals 12 residues. CDR3 residues: CASSLEGPTIYF. The CDR3 nucleotides are TGTGCCAGCAGCTTAGAGGGGCCCACCATATATTTT. Full variable domain (rest looked up from reference TRBV7-2 and TRBJ1-3): GAGVSQSPSNKVTEKGKDVELRCDPISGHTALYWYRQSLGQGLEFLIYFQGNSAPDKSGLPSDRFSAERTGGSVSTLTIQRTQQEDSAVYLCASSLEGPTIYFGEGSWLTVV.

The chain couples TRBV19 to TRBJ1-1; TRBD1 matches at 8 bases. The CDR3 has 13 residues. V lost 8 bases to trimming and J lost 5 bases; unmatched junction nucleotides: 7. Germline loops: CDR1 LNHDA, CDR2 SQIVND (reference sequence). The CDR3 sequence: CASRTGRGTEAFF. As DNA, the CDR3 is TGTGCCAGTCGGACAGGGCGGGGAACTGAAGCTTTCTTT.

This clone was counted once. This sequence joins TRBV2 and TRBJ1-5; D remains unclear. The CDR3 contains 14 residues. The germline V gene has CDR1 SNHLY and CDR2 FYNNEI. V shed 4 bases and J shed 4 bases, with 11 bases lying between them. The CDR3: CASSARPLNQPQHF. The DNA for the CDR3 is TGTGCCAGCAGTGCTAGGCCGTTGAATCAGCCCCAGCATTTT.

This clone showed up just once. The V call is TRBV7-3, the J call TRBJ2-3; 10 nucleotides line up with TRBD2. Germline CDR1 reads SGHTA; CDR2 reads FQGTGA. V shed 0 bases, J shed 6 bases, and the junction held 12 bases outside the gene matches. The CDR3 consists of 18 residues. CDR3 sequence (DNA): TGTGCCAGCAGCTTAACGCCCGGAGGAGCGGGAGGGCAGGATACGCAGTATTTT. It encodes CASSLTPGGAGGQDTQYF. Based on the CDR3 plus reference TRBV7-3 and TRBJ2-3, the full variable domain is GAGVSQTPSNKVTEKGKYVELRCDPISGHTALYWYRQSLGQGPEFLIYFQGTGAADDSGLPNDRFFAVRPEGSVSTLKIQRTERGDSAVYLCASSLTPGGAGGQDTQYFGPGTRLTVL.

The chain joins TRBV7-8 to TRBJ1-1; D is perhaps TRBD1 (5 bases). Deletions cut 9 bases from V and 2 bases from J, with 10 bases between. The CDR3 is 12 amino acids. Germline CDR1 and CDR2: SGHVS and FQNEAQ. The CDR3 spells CASGGSNTEAFF. The CDR3, as DNA: TGTGCCAGTGGGGGGTCTAACACTGAAGCTTTCTTT.

V gene TRBV6-1 combines with J gene TRBJ1-6, with D possibly TRBD1 on 5 matching bases. The germline gives CDR1 MNHNS, CDR2 SASEGT. The CDR3 sequence is 15 residues long. Trimming removed 5 bases from V and 6 bases from J, with 14 bases in between. The CDR3 region has the DNA TGTGCCAGCAGTCCCTTGACAGATATTAATTCACCCCTCCACTTT. This codes for CASSPLTDINSPLHF.